This entry concerns a single T cell receptor beta chain. These data belong to a study of T cells in Graves' hyperthyroidism and ophthalmopathy. The TCR beta CDR3 regions underwent amplification using RNA transcripts as the source. The study used the HTBI primer set for a first-round RT-PCR of the TCR CDR3. TCRdb itself ran the multiplex PCR reads through MiXCR, one entry per CDR3 protein. This table holds 310,000 or so distinct CDR3 sequences, 17% found once. Diagnoses rested on clinical symptoms, serum thyroxine and TRAb, thyroid ultrasound and orbital computed tomography. Germline V CDR1 and CDR2: MNHNY, SVGAGI (reference sequence). The CDR3 is made up of 15 amino acids. The V end was cut by 2 bases, the J end by 4 bases, with 14 bases between.

The genes are TRBV6-6 and TRBJ1-1, with a tentative D call TRBD1 (5 bases). The TCR sequence derives from a woman in her fifties or sixties with Graves' ophthalmopathy. The sample comprised blood. The CDR3 coding sequence is TGTGCCAGCAGTTACGACGGGGACTGGGGCACTGAAGCTTTCTTT. Amino acid sequence: CASSYDGDWGTEAFF.